A single sample gave rise to the 18 T cell receptor beta chains below, sequenced in a study of control samples from healthy donors and cancer patients. Assay used: immunoSEQ multiplex PCR; TCRdb lists only in-frame clones, some missing. The sample holds 200,000 or so clones, about 94% seen once. The sample comprised blood. All receptors come from a man aged 45-65 years in good health.

The chain joins TRBV2 to TRBJ1-5, with D hard to call. Per the germline V gene, CDR1 is SNHLY and CDR2 is FYNNEI. Between the trimmed V and J ends, which lost 6 bases and 7 bases, there was a span of 19 bases. This CDR3 region has 15 residues. CDR3 protein: CASRERGSFDQPQHF. In nucleotides, the CDR3 is TGTGCCAGCAGGGAGAGAGGGTCCTTCGACCAGCCCCAGCATTTT.

The chain joins TRBV19 to TRBJ1-3; 7 bases align to TRBD1. This CDR3 spans 16 amino acids. Germline-derived CDR1 and CDR2 are LNHDA and SQIVND (reference sequence). V shed 6 bases and J 0 bases; nucleotides not matched to a gene: 8. The CDR3 loop is CASSKDRAASGNTIYF. CDR3 nucleotides: TGTGCCAGTAGCAAAGACAGGGCAGCCTCTGGAAACACCATATATTTT.

This chain uses TRBV5-1 with TRBJ2-3; D is possibly TRBD2 (6 bases). The V end was cut by 4 bases, the J end by 3 bases, with 9 bases between. The CDR3 runs 13 residues. From germline, CDR1 is SGHRS and CDR2 YFSETQ. The CDR3 protein is CASSRGTTDTQYF. CDR3 bases: TGCGCCAGCAGCCGGGGGACGACAGATACGCAGTATTTT.

The chain links TRBV2 to TRBJ2-7; maybe TRBD1 (8 bases). The CDR3 consists of 14 residues. The V and J ends lost 5 bases and 1 base respectively, with 12 bases between them. Looked up from germline, CDR1 is SNHLY and CDR2 is FYNNEI. Written as DNA, the CDR3 is TGTGCCAGCAGTACAGGGGGGGGATCCTACGAGCAGTACTTC. This codes for CASSTGGGSYEQYF.

This chain joins TRBV2 and TRBJ1-5; TRBD1 might be the D (6 bases). The germline gives CDR1 SNHLY, CDR2 FYNNEI. Trimming left V 8 bases short and J 2 bases short, with 10 bases between. This CDR3 spans 13 amino acids. The CDR3 DNA is TGTGCCAGCCTTGGACAGCGCAATCAGCCCCAGCATTTT. It translates to CASLGQRNQPQHF.

This CDR3 is CASSPGQYSPLHF. CDR3 coding DNA: TGTGCCAGCAGTCCGGGACAGTATTCACCCCTCCACTTT. J is TRBJ1-6 and V is TRBV6-2 or TRBV6-3; TRBD1 matches 7 bases. This CDR3 is 13 amino acids long. CDR1 is MNHEY, CDR2 SVGEGT, per germline. J gave up 8 bases and V 5 bases, and 3 bases lay outside the gene matches.

The genes are TRBV5-6 and TRBJ1-5; TRBD1 is a possible D gene (6 bases). In germline, CDR1 is SGHDT, CDR2 YYEEEE. The CDR3 length is 16 residues. Trimming pared 3 bases from V and 0 bases from J, leaving 13 bases between. The CDR3 loop is CASSYLGHPSNQPQHF. In nucleotides, the CDR3 is TGTGCCAGCAGCTATCTGGGACATCCTAGCAATCAGCCCCAGCATTTT.

This clone showed up just once. The chain combines TRBV18 with TRBJ2-1; no definite D call. CDR3 length equals 13 residues. V was pared by 0 bases and J by 8 bases, with 8 bases between. CDR1 KGHSH and CDR2 LQKENI come from the germline V gene. The CDR3, as DNA: TGTGCCAGCTCACCACCCGCTAGTTATGAGCAGTTCTTC. This codes for CASSPPASYEQFF.

The genes are TRBV5-4 and TRBJ1-2; 9 bases are a match to TRBD1. Losses at the gene ends were 3 bases for V and 2 bases for J; bases not matched to a gene: 2. Per germline, CDR1 SGHNT and CDR2 YYREEE (reference sequence). The CDR3 runs 14 residues. CDR3 loop: CASSWGQGNYGYTF. CDR3 nucleotide sequence: TGTGCCAGCAGCTGGGGACAGGGAAACTATGGCTACACCTTC. The full variable domain, rest sourced from reference TRBV5-4 and TRBJ1-2, is ETGVTQSPTHLIKTRGQQVTLRCSSQSGHNTVSWYQQALGQGPQFIFQYYREEENGRGNFPPRFSGLQFPNYSSELNVNALELDDSALYLCASSWGQGNYGYTFGSGTRLTVV.

This chain links TRBV19 with TRBJ2-7; D gene unclear. This CDR3 spans 13 amino acids. Germline V gives CDR1 LNHDA, CDR2 SQIVND (reference sequence). The V and J ends lost 5 bases and 3 bases respectively, with 11 bases between them. CDR3 sequence reads: CASSLNPDYEQYF. The CDR3, as DNA: TGTGCCAGTAGTCTTAACCCCGACTACGAGCAGTACTTC.

J is TRBJ2-6 and V is TRBV5-1; 9 bases agree with TRBD1. V lost 4 bases, J lost 0 bases, and 11 bases stayed unmatched. The germline V gene encodes CDR1 SGHRS and CDR2 YFSETQ. This CDR3 has 19 amino acids. The CDR3 protein is CASSVTLVTGGSGANVLTF. DNA of the CDR3: TGCGCCAGCAGCGTGACGCTTGTGACAGGGGGCTCTGGGGCCAACGTCCTGACTTTC.

This chain connects TRBV7-2 to TRBJ2-7; TRBD1 aligns across 9 bases. Germline CDR1 SGHTA, CDR2 FQGNSA. The CDR3 runs 14 residues. V dropped 6 bases and J dropped 5; count of bases not matched to a gene: 8. The CDR3: CASRAGTGSDEQYF. CDR3 nucleotides: TGTGCCAGCAGAGCCGGGACAGGGAGCGACGAGCAGTACTTC.

The chain recombines TRBV28 with TRBJ1-5, with D unclear. This CDR3 is built from 13 residues. Germline V gene sequence: CDR1 MDHEN, CDR2 SYDVKM. Trimming removed 10 bases at V and 3 bases at J, with 13 bases between. CDR3 sequence: CATRPAANQPQHF. In DNA form, the CDR3 reads TGTGCCACCCGCCCGGCCGCCAATCAGCCCCAGCATTTT.

This clone was seen only once. The chain has TRBV5-1 and TRBJ2-2; 9 nucleotides line up with TRBD2. Germline CDR1 and CDR2: SGHRS and YFSETQ. The junction had 1 base not matched to a gene; V was cut back by 4 bases and J by 0 bases. The CDR3 is 15 residues long. The DNA of the CDR3 is TGCGCCAGCAGCCGCGGGGGGGCGAACACCGGGGAGCTGTTTTTT. It yields the protein CASSRGGANTGELFF.

The J gene is TRBJ1-1, the V gene TRBV7-3; 7 bases line up with TRBD1. Germline CDR1 and CDR2: SGHTA and FQGTGA. The CDR3 spans 14 residues. V dropped 2 bases and J dropped 7; count of bases not matched to a gene: 7. The CDR3 nucleotides are TGTGCCAGCAGCTTAGGAGGGACAGCGAATGAAGCTTTCTTT. Translating it yields CASSLGGTANEAFF. Full variable domain (missing parts from reference TRBV7-3 and TRBJ1-1): GAGVSQTPSNKVTEKGKYVELRCDPISGHTALYWYRQSLGQGPEFLIYFQGTGAADDSGLPNDRFFAVRPEGSVSTLKIQRTERGDSAVYLCASSLGGTANEAFFGQGTRLTVV.

Written as DNA, the CDR3 is TGTGCCAGCAGTCGAGGGGGAGGGTTAACCCACGAGCAGTACTTC. Translated: CASSRGGGLTHEQYF. The chain joins TRBV27 to TRBJ2-7, with D perhaps TRBD2 (7 bases). The germline V gene has CDR1 MNHEY and CDR2 SMNVEV (reference sequence). The CDR3 is 15 residues long. Trimming removed 5 bases at V and 5 bases at J, with 19 bases between.

Of note for this clone: At one of its ends the junction is not consistent with the germline gene, which may arise from a read error. This sample also contains other DNA sequences that code for the same CDR3. This chain links TRBV2 with TRBJ2-1; the D gene is possibly TRBD1 (5 bases). Germline CDR1 is SNHLY and CDR2 is FYNNEI. CDR3 length equals 15 residues. The CDR3 DNA sequence: TGCGCCAGCAGTGAATTGACAGATTCCTACAATGAGCAGTTCTTC. Its protein is CASSELTDSYNEQFF.

This chain joins TRBV6-2 or TRBV6-3 and TRBJ1-1; D uncertain. This CDR3 has 15 residues. CDR1 and CDR2 from the germline V gene are MNHEY and SVGEGT. The V end was cut by 0 bases, the J end by 1 base, with 9 bases between. The CDR3 nucleotides read TGTGCCAGCAGTTACTCGTACAGCGGGAACACTGAAGCTTTCTTT. Residues: CASSYSYSGNTEAFF.